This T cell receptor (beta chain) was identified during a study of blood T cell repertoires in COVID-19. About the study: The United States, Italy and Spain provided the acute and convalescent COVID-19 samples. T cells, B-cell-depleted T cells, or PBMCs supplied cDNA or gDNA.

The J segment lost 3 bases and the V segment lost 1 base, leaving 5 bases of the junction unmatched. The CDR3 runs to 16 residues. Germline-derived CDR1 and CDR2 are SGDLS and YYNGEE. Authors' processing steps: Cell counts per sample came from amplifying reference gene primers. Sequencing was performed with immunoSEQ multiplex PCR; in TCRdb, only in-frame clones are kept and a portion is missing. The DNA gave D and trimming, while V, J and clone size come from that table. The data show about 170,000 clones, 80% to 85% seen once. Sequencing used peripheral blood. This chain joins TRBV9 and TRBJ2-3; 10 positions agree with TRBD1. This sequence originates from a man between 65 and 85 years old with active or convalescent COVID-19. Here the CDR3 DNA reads TGTGCCAGCAGCGTAAGGTCGGGACAGGGGACAGATACGCAGTATTTT. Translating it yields CASSVRSGQGTDTQYF.